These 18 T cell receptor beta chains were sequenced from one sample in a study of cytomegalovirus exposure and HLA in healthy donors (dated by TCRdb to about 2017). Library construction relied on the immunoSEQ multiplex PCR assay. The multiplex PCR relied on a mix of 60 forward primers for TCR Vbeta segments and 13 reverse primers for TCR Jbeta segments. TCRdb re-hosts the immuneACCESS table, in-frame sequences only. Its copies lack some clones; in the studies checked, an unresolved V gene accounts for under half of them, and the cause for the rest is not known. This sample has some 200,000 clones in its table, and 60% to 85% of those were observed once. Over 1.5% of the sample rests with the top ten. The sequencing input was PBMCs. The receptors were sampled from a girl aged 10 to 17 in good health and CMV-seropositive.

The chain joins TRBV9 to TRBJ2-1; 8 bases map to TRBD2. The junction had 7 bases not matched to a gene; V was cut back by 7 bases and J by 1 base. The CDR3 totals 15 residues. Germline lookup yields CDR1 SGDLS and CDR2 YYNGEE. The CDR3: CASGTGGLSYNEQFF. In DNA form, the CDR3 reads TGTGCCAGCGGGACGGGGGGGCTTTCCTACAATGAGCAGTTCTTC. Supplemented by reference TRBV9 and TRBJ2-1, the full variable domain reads DSGVTQTPKHLITATGQRVTLRCSPRSGDLSVYWYQQSLDQGLQFLIQYYNGEERAKGNILERFSAQQFPDLHSELNLSSLELGDSALYFCASGTGGLSYNEQFFGPGTRLTVL.

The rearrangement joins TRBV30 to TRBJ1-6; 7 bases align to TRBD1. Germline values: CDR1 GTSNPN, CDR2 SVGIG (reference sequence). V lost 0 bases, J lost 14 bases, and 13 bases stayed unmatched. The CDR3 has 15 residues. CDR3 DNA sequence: TGTGCCTGGAGTGTTGGCTTTGGACAGGCCGTCACCCTCCACTTT. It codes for CAWSVGFGQAVTLHF.

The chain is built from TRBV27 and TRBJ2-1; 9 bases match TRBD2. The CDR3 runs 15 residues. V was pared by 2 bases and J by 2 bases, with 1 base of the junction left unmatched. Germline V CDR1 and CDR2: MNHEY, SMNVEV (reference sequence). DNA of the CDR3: TGTGCCAGCAGTTTAGCGGGGGGGCCCTACAATGAGCAGTTCTTC. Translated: CASSLAGGPYNEQFF.

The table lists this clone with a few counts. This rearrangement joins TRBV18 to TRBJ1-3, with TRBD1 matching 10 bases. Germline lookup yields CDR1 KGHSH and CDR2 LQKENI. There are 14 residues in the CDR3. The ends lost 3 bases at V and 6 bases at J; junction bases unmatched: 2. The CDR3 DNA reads TGTGCCAGCTCACCTGGGACAGGGGAAAACACCATATATTTT. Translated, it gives CASSPGTGENTIYF.

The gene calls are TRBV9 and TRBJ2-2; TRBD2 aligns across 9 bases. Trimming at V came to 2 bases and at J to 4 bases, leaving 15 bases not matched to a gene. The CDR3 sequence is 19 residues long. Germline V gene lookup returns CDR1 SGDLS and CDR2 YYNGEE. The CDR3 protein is CASSVGSSGGTPGTGELFF. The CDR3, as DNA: TGTGCCAGCAGCGTGGGGTCAAGCGGGGGGACCCCGGGCACCGGGGAGCTGTTTTTT.

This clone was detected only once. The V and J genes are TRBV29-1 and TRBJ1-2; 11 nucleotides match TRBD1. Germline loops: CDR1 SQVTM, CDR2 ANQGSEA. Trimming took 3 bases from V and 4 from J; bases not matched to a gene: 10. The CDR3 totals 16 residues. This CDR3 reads CSVDLDGDRGTYGYTF. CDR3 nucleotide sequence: TGCAGCGTTGACCTTGACGGGGACAGGGGGACCTATGGCTACACCTTC.

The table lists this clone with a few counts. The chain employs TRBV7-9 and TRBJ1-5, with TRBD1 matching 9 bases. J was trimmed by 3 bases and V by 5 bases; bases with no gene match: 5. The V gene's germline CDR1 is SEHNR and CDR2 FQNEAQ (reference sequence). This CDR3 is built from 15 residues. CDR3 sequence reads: CASSQQGANNQPQHF. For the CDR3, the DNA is TGTGCCAGCAGCCAACAGGGGGCTAACAATCAGCCCCAGCATTTT.

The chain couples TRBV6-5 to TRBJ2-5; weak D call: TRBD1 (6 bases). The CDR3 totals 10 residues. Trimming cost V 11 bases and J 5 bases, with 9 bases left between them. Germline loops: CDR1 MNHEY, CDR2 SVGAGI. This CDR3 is CAGGRETQYF. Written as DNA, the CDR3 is TGTGCCGGGGGCAGGGAGACCCAGTACTTC.

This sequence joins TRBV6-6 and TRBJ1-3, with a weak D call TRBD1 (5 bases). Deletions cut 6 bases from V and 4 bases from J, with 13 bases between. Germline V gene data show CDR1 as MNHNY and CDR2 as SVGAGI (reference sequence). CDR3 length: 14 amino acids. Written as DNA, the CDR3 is TGTGCCAGCAGAATACAGGAGTCCGGAAACACCATATATTTT. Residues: CASRIQESGNTIYF.

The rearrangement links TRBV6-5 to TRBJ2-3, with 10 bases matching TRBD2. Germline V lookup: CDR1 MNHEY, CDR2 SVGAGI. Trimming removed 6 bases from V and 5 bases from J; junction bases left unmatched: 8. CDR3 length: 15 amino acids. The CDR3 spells CASSPSGGEGDTQYF. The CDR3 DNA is TGTGCCAGCAGCCCGAGCGGGGGGGAGGGAGATACGCAGTATTTT.

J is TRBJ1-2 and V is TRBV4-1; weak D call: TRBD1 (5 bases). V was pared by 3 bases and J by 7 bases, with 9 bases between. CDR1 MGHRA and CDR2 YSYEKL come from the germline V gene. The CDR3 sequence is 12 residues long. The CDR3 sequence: CASSHRVAGYTF. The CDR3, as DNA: TGCGCCAGCAGCCACAGGGTTGCTGGCTACACCTTC.

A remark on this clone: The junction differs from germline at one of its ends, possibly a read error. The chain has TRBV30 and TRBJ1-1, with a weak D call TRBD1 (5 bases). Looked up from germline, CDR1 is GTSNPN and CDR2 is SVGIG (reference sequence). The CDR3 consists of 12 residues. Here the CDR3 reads CAWAGEEHCLVF. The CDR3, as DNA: TGTGCCTGGGCGGGGGAAGAACACTGTTTAGTCTTT.

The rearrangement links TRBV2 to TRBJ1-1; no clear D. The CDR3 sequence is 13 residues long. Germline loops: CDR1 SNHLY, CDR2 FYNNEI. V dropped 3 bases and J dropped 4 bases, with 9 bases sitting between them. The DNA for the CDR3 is TGTGCCAGCAGTGAGGAGGGAAGCACTGAAGCTTTCTTT. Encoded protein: CASSEEGSTEAFF.

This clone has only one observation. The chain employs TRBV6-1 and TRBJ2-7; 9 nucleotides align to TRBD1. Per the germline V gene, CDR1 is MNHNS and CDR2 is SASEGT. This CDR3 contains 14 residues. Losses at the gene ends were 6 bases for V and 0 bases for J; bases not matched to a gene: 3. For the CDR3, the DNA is TGTGCCAGCAGGGTGGGACAGGGCTCCTACGAGCAGTACTTC. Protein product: CASRVGQGSYEQYF.

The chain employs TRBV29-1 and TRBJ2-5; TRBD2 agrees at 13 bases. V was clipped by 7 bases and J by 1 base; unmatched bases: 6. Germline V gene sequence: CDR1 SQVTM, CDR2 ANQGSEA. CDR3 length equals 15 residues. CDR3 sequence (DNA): TGCAGCGCCGGGACTAGCGGGGACCCCCAAGAGACCCAGTACTTC. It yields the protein CSAGTSGDPQETQYF.

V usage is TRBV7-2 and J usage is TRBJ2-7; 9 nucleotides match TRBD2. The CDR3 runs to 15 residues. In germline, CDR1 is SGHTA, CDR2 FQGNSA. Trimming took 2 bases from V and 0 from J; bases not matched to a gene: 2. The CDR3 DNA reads TGTGCCAGCAGCTTAAGCGGGGGGCTCTCCTACGAGCAGTACTTC. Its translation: CASSLSGGLSYEQYF.

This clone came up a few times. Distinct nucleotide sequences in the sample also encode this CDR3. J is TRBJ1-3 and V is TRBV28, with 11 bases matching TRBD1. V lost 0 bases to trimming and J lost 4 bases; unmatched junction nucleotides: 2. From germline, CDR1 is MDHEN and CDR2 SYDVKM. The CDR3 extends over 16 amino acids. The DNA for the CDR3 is TGTGCCAGCAGTTTATGGGGACAGGGGGGAGGAAACACCATATATTTT. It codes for CASSLWGQGGGNTIYF.

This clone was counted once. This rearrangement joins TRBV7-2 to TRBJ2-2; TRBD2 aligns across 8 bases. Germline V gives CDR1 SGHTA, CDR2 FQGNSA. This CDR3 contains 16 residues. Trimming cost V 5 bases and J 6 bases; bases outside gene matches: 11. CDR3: CASSAYGGALPGELFF. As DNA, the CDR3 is TGTGCCAGCAGCGCATACGGGGGGGCCCTCCCCGGGGAGCTGTTTTTT.